This TCR beta chain was observed in a study of tumor-infiltrating lymphocytes in localized non-small cell lung cancer. Assay used: immunoSEQ multiplex PCR; TCRdb lists only in-frame clones, some missing. Among fewer than 3,500 clones, 43% were seen once, and the ten largest hold approximately 20%. The receptor was isolated from a human donor with non-small cell lung cancer. Sequenced: uninvolved lung tissue not adjacent to the tumor.

As DNA, the CDR3 is TGTGCCAGCAGCCCAAGCGGACAGAATAGGGGTGGCTACACCTTC. Translating gives CASSPSGQNRGGYTF. V usage is TRBV7-6 and J usage is TRBJ1-2, with a weak D call TRBD1 (6 bases). The CDR3 spans 15 residues. The germline V gene encodes CDR1 SGHVS and CDR2 FNYEAQ. Trimming took off 5 bases at V and 7 bases at J, with 20 bases between the two ends.